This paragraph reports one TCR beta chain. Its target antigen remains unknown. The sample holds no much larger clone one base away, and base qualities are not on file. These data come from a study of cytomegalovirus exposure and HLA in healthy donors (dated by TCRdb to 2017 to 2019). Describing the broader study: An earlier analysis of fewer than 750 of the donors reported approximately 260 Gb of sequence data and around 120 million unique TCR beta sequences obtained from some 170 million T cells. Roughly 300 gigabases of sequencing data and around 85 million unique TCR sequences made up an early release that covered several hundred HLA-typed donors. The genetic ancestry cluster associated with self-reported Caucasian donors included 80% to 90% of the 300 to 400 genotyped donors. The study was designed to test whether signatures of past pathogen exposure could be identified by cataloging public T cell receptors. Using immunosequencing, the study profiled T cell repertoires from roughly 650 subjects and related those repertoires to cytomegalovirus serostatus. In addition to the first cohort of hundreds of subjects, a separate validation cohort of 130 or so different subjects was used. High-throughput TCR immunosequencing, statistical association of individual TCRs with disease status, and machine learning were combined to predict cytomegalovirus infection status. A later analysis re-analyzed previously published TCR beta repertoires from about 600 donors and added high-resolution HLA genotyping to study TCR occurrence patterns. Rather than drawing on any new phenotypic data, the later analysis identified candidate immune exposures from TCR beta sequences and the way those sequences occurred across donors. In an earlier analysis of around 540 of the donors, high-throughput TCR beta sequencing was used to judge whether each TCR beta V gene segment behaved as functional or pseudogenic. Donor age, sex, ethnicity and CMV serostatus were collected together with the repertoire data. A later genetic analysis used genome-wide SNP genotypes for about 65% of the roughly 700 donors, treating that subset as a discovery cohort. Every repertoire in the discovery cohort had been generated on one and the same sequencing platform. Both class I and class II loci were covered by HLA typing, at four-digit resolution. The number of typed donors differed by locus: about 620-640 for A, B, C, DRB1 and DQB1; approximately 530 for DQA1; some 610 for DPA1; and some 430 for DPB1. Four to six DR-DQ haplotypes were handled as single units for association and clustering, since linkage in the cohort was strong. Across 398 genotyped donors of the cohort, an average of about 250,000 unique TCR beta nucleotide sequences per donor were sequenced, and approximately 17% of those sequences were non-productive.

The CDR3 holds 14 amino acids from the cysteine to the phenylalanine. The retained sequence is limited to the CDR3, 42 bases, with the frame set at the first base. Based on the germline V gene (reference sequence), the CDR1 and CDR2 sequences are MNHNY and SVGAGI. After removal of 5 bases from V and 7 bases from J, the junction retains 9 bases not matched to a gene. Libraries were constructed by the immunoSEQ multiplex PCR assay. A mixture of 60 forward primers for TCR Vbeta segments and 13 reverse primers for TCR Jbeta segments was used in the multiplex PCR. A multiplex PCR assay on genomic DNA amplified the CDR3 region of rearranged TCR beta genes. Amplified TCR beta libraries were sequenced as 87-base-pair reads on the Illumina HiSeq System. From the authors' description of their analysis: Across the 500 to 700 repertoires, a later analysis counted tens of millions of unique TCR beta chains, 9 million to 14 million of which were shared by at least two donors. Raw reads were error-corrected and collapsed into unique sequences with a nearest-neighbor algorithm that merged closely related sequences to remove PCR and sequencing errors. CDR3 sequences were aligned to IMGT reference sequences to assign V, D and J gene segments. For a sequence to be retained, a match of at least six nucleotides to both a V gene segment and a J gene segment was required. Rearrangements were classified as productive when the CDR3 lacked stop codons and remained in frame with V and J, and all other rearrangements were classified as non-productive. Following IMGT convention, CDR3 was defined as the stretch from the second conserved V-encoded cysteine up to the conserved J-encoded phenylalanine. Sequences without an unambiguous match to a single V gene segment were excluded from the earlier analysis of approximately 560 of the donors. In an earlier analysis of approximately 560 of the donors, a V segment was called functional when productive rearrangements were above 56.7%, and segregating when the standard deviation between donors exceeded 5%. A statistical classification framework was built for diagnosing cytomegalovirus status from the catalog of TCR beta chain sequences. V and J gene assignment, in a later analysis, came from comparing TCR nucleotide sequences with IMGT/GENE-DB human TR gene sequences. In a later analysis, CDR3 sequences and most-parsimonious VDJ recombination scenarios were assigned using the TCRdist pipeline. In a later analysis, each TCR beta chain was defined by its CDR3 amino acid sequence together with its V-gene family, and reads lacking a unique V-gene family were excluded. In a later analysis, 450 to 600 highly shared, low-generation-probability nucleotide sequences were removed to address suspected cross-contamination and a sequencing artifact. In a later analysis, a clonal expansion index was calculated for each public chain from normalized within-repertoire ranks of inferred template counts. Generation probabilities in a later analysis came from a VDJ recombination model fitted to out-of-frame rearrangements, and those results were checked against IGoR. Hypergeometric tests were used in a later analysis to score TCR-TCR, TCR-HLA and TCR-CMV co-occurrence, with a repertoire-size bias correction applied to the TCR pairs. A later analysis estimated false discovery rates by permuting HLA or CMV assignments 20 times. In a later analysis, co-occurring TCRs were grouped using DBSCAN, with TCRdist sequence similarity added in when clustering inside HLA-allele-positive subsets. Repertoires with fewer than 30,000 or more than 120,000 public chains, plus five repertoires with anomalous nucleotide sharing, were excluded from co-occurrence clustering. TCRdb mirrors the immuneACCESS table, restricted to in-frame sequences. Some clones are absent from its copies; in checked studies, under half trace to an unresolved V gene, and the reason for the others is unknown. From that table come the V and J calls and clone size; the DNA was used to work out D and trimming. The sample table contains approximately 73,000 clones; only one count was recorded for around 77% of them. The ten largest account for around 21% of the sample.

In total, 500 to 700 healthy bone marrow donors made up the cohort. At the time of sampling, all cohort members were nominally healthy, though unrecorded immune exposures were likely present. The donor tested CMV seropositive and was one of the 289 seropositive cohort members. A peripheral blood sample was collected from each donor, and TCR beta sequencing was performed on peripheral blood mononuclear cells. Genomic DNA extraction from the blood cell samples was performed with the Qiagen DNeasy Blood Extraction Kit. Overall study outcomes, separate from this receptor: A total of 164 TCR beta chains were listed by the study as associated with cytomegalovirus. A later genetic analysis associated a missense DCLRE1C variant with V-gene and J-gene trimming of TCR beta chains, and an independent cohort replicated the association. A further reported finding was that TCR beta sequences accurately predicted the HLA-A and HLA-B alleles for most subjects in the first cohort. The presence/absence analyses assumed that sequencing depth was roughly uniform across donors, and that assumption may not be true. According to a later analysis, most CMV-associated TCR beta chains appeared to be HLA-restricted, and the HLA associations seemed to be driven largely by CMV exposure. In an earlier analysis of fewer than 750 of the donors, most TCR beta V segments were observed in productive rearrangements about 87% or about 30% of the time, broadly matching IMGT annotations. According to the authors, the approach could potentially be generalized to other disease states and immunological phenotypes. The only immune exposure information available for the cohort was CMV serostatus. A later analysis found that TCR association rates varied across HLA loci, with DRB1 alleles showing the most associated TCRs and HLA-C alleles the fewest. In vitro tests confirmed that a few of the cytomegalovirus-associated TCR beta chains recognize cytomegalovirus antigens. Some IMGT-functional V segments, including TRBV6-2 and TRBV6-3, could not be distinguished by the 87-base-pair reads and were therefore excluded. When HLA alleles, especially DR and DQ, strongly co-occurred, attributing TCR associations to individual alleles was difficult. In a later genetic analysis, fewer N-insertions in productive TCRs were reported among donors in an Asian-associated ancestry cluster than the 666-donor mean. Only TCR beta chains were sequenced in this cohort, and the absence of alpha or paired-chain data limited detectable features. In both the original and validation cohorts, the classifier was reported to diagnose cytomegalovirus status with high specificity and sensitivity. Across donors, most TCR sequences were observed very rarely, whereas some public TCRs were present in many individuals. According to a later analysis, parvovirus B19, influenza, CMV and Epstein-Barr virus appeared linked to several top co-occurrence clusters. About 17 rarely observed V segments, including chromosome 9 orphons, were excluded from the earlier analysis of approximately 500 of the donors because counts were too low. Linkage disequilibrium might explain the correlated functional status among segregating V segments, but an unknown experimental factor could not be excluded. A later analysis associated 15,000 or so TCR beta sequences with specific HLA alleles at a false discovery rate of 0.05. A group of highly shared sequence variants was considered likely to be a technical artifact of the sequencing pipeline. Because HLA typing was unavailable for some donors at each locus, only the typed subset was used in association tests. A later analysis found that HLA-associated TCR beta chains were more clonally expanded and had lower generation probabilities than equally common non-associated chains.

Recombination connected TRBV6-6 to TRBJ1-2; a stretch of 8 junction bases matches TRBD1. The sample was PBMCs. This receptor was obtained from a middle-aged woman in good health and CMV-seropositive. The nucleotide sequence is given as TGTGCCAGCAGTCGCCGGACAGGGACGGGTGGCTACACCTTC. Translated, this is CASSRRTGTGGYTF.